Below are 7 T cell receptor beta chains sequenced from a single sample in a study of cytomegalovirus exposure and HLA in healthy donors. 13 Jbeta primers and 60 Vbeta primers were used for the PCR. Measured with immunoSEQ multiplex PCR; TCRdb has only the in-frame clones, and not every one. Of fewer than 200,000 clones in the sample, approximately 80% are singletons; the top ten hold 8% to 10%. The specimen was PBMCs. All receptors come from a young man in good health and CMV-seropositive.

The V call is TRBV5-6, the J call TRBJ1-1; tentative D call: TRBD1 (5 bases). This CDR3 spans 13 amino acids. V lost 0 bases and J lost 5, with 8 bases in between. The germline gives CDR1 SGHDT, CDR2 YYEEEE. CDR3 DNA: TGTGCCAGCAGCTTGGGGTCAGGGACTGAAGCTTTCTTT. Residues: CASSLGSGTEAFF.

The CDR3 nucleotides read TGCGCCAGCAGCTTGGACGGGACAGGGGAGGGCTACACCTTC. Its translation: CASSLDGTGEGYTF. The chain joins TRBV5-1 to TRBJ1-2, with 10 bases that match TRBD1. CDR3 length equals 14 residues. The V segment lost 0 bases and the J segment 8 bases; nucleotides outside the gene matches: 4. From germline, CDR1 is SGHRS and CDR2 YFSETQ.

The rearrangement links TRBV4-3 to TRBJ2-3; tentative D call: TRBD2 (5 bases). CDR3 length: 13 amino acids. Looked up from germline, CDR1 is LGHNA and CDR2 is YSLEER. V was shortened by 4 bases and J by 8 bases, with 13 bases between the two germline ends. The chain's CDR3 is CASSLDRGGTQYF. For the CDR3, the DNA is TGCGCCAGCAGCCTAGACCGCGGAGGTACGCAGTATTTT.

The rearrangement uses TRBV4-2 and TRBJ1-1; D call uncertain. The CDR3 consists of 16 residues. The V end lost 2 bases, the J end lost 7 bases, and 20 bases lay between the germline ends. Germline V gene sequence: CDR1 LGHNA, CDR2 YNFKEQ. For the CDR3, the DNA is TGTGCCAGCAGCCAATTGCTTTCCGGGTTGACCTTTGAAGCTTTCTTT. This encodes CASSQLLSGLTFEAFF.

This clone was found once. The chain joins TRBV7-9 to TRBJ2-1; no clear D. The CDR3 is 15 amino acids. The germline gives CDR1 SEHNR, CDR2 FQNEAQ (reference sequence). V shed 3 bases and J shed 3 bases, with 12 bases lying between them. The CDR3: CASSLILPIYNEQFF. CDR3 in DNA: TGTGCCAGCAGCTTGATACTACCAATCTACAATGAGCAGTTCTTC.

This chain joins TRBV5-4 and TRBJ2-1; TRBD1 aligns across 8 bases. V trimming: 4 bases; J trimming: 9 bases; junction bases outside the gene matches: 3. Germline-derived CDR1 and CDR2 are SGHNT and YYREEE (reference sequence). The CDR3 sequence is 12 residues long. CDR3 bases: TGTGCCAGCAGCCGGGACAGGAGTGAGCAGTTCTTC. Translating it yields CASSRDRSEQFF.

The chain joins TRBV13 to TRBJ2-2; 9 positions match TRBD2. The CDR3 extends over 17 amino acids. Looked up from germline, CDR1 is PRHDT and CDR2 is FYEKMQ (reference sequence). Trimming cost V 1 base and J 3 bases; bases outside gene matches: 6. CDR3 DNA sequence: TGTGCCAGCAGCTTAGATAGCGGGGGCCTTGACACCGGGGAGCTGTTTTTT. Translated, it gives CASSLDSGGLDTGELFF.